Detailed here is one TCR beta chain. No antigen is known for it. Sequencing used cDNA as its template, made by extracting RNA and reverse transcribing it. Using immunoSEQ multiplex PCR, the repertoire was profiled, and TCRdb retains in-frame clones only, with some absent. The sample yields 95,000 to 120,000 clones, 45% to 60% seen once. The data were obtained in a study of CD8+ T cells in alopecia areata. General study findings and limits: For lesional scalp, especially alopecia totalis/universalis, clonality was higher than in normal scalp.

V was trimmed by 9 bases and J by 1 base, leaving 12 bases between them. Germline CDR1 and CDR2: LNHDA and SQIVND (reference sequence). The CDR3 has 13 amino acids. Sequencing was done on a sample of NKG2D-low CD8+ T cells sorted from blood. This TCR was sampled from a human donor with alopecia areata. J is TRBJ1-2 and V is TRBV19; no definite D call. The CDR3: CASTPTVNYGYTF. The CDR3, as DNA: TGTGCCAGCACTCCGACGGTTAACTATGGCTACACCTTC. Full variable domain (missing parts from reference TRBV19 and TRBJ1-2): DGGITQSPKYLFRKEGQNVTLSCEQNLNHDAMYWYRQDPGQGLRLIYYSQIVNDFQKGDIAEGYSVSREKKESFPLTVTSAQKNPTAFYLCASTPTVNYGYTFGSGTRLTVV.